A single sample is the source of the 24 T cell receptor beta chains below, sequenced in a study of OX40 agonist ivuxolimab in advanced cancers. Method: immunoSEQ multiplex PCR; TCRdb's copy keeps in-frame clones and lacks some. The sample has about 100,000 clones; 91% are singletons. The sample in question was CD4+ or CD8+ T cells sorted from blood, obtained in a trial of the OX40 agonist ivuxolimab. The origin of the receptors is an adult with an advanced solid tumor such as melanoma, head and neck, liver or kidney cancer.

V is TRBV7-9 and J is TRBJ1-6; D not resolved. From germline, CDR1 is SEHNR and CDR2 FQNEAQ (reference sequence). V was clipped by 2 bases and J by 5 bases, with 10 bases between them. This CDR3 has 15 residues. Written as DNA, the CDR3 is TGTGCCAGCAGCTTAACGGGAAGGGATAATTCACCCCTCCACTTT. Translating gives CASSLTGRDNSPLHF.

The CDR3 reads CASSLAGGNYGYTF. In DNA, the CDR3 is TGTGCCAGCAGTTTAGCAGGGGGCAACTATGGCTACACCTTC. This chain joins TRBV28 and TRBJ1-2; the match to TRBD1 covers 8 bases. With V trimmed by 2 bases and J by 2 bases, 1 base remained unmatched. The CDR3 consists of 14 residues. CDR1 and CDR2 (germline): MDHEN, SYDVKM.

This clone was seen a few times. The V gene is TRBV28, the J gene TRBJ1-5; tentatively, D is TRBD1 (5 bases). With 7 bases removed from V and 7 bases from J, the gap between germline ends came to 14 bases. The CDR3 sequence is 13 residues long. Germline CDR1 is MDHEN and CDR2 is SYDVKM. CDR3 DNA sequence: TGTGCCAGCATCTCCAGCAGGGACCAGCCCCAGCATTTT. Encoded protein: CASISSRDQPQHF.

CDR3 in amino acids: CASSQGVSGRYEQYF. CDR3 nucleotides: TGCGCCAGCAGCCAAGGTGTTAGCGGGAGGTACGAGCAGTACTTC. The chain couples TRBV4-1 to TRBJ2-7, with 10 bases matching TRBD2. V shed 1 base, J shed 4 bases, and the junction held 4 bases outside the gene matches. From germline, CDR1 is MGHRA and CDR2 YSYEKL. The CDR3 covers 15 residues.

The chain uses TRBV29-1 and TRBJ1-3; D not resolved. The CDR3 runs to 14 residues. V shed 3 bases and J shed 0 bases, with 9 bases lying between them. The germline CDR1 and CDR2 sequences are SQVTM and ANQGSEA. CDR3 sequence (DNA): TGCAGCGTTGACAGGCACCACTCTGGAAACACCATATATTTT. Protein product: CSVDRHHSGNTIYF.

The chain couples TRBV15 to TRBJ1-1; 9 bases fit TRBD1. The germline CDR1 and CDR2 sequences are LNHNV and YYDKDF (reference sequence). This CDR3 region has 15 residues. Trimming took 2 bases from V and 7 from J; bases not matched to a gene: 8. The CDR3 is CATSRRTGVPFEAFF. CDR3 DNA sequence: TGTGCCACCAGCAGAAGGACAGGGGTCCCTTTTGAAGCTTTCTTT. Looking up the rest from reference TRBV15 and TRBJ1-1 gives the full variable domain: DAMVIQNPRYQVTQFGKPVTLSCSQTLNHNVMYWYQQKSSQAPKLLFHYYDKDFNNEADTPDNFQSRRPNTSFCFLDIRSPGLGDTAMYLCATSRRTGVPFEAFFGQGTRLTVV.

This clone occurred a few times. CDR3 protein: CASSPRDTSSNTIYF. The CDR3 DNA follows: TGTGCCAGCAGCCCTCGGGACACCTCCTCGAACACCATATATTTT. The chain links TRBV6-5 to TRBJ1-3, with TRBD1 as a possible D gene (6 bases). The CDR3 is 15 residues long. Deletions cut 6 bases from V and 7 bases from J, with 19 bases between. Germline V CDR1 and CDR2: MNHEY, SVGAGI.

The chain recombines TRBV10-3 with TRBJ2-1; D gene ambiguous. Germline CDR1 is ENHRY and CDR2 is SYGVKD. V gave up 5 bases and J gave up 10 bases, with 12 bases separating them. The CDR3 is 12 residues long. The CDR3 DNA is TGTGCCATCAGTAACCAGAAGGGAGAGCAGTTCTTC. Translating gives CAISNQKGEQFF.

The chain links TRBV10-3 to TRBJ2-1; D may be TRBD2 (5 bases). The germline CDR1 and CDR2 sequences are ENHRY and SYGVKD. The CDR3 length is 14 residues. Trimming removed 2 bases at V and 9 bases at J, with 14 bases between. CDR3 in amino acids: CAISEPALSGEQFF. The CDR3, as DNA: TGTGCCATCAGTGAGCCTGCCTTGAGCGGTGAGCAGTTCTTC.

The rearrangement uses TRBV5-1 and TRBJ1-1, with D perhaps matching TRBD1 (6 bases). V gave up 0 bases and J gave up 8 bases, with 17 bases separating them. There are 15 residues in the CDR3. Germline CDR1 and CDR2: SGHRS and YFSETQ. CDR3 nucleotides: TGCGCCAGCAGCTTGGGGGGGCAACCAGGAGAGGAAGCTTTCTTT. Translated: CASSLGGQPGEEAFF.

This chain uses TRBV28 with TRBJ2-3; the D call may be TRBD1 or TRBD2 (6 bases each). Germline V gene data show CDR1 as MDHEN and CDR2 as SYDVKM. This CDR3 is built from 15 residues. V lost 6 bases and J 1 base, leaving 14 bases between the germline ends. CDR3 region: CASRPLGGGTDTQYF. Written as DNA, the CDR3 is TGTGCCAGCAGGCCTCTGGGGGGCGGCACAGATACGCAGTATTTT. The full variable domain, rest sourced from reference TRBV28 and TRBJ2-3, is DVKVTQSSRYLVKRTGEKVFLECVQDMDHENMFWYRQDPGLGLRLIYFSYDVKMKEKGDIPEGYSVSREKKERFSLILESASTNQTSMYLCASRPLGGGTDTQYFGPGTRLTVL.

This rearrangement joins TRBV18 to TRBJ1-1, with TRBD1 matching over 7 bases. The CDR3 is 13 amino acids. J was trimmed by 4 bases and V by 3 bases; bases with no gene match: 2. The V gene's germline CDR1 is KGHSH and CDR2 LQKENI. The CDR3 sequence: CASSPTGVTEAFF. The CDR3 DNA reads as TGTGCCAGCTCACCTACAGGGGTCACTGAAGCTTTCTTT. Filled out from reference TRBV18 and TRBJ1-1, the complete variable domain reads NAGVMQNPRHLVRRRGQEARLRCSPMKGHSHVYWYRQLPEEGLKFMVYLQKENIIDESGMPKERFSAEFPKEGPSILRIQQVVRGDSAAYFCASSPTGVTEAFFGQGTRLTVV.

The genes are TRBV5-1 and TRBJ1-3; a possible D gene is TRBD1 (6 bases). V lost 6 bases and J 0 bases, leaving 10 bases between the germline ends. Germline V gene lookup returns CDR1 SGHRS and CDR2 YFSETQ. The CDR3 consists of 14 residues. The CDR3 here is CASTTGLSGNTIYF. CDR3 in DNA: TGCGCCAGCACGACAGGACTCTCTGGAAACACCATATATTTT. Combining the CDR3 with reference TRBV5-1 and TRBJ1-3 gives the whole variable domain KAGVTQTPRYLIKTRGQQVTLSCSPISGHRSVSWYQQTPGQGLQFLFEYFSETQRNKGNFPGRFSGRQFSNSRSEMNVSTLELGDSALYLCASTTGLSGNTIYFGEGSWLTVV.

In nucleotides, the CDR3 is TGTGCCAGCAGGGGGGACTCTCGAGGGGGCAATGAGCAGTTCTTC. Translated, it gives CASRGDSRGGNEQFF. J is TRBJ2-1 and V is TRBV5-4; D is perhaps TRBD1 or TRBD2 (6 bases each). V shed 5 bases and J shed 6 bases, with 18 bases lying between them. The CDR3 has 15 residues. Germline V lookup: CDR1 SGHNT, CDR2 YYREEE (reference sequence).

The chain couples TRBV2 to TRBJ1-5, with 7 bases lining up with TRBD1. With V trimmed by 0 bases and J by 2 bases, 4 bases remained unmatched. Per the germline V gene, CDR1 is SNHLY and CDR2 is FYNNEI. CDR3 size: 16 residues. CDR3 nucleotide sequence: TGTGCCAGCAGTGAAGCGACAGGGATGGGCAATCAGCCCCAGCATTTT. This sequence encodes CASSEATGMGNQPQHF.

The chain combines TRBV6-5 with TRBJ1-1; D is possibly TRBD1 (6 bases). The CDR3 length is 14 residues. Germline CDR1 reads MNHEY; CDR2 reads SVGAGI. Trimming shortened V by 6 bases and J by 4 bases, and 15 bases separated the two germline ends. This CDR3 reads CASRRLQGGTEAFF. CDR3 nucleotides: TGTGCCAGCAGGCGTTTACAGGGTGGCACTGAAGCTTTCTTT.

The V and J genes are TRBV27 and TRBJ1-2, with 7 bases matching TRBD1. V was pared by 5 bases and J by 4 bases, with 10 bases of the junction left unmatched. Germline lookup yields CDR1 MNHEY and CDR2 SMNVEV (reference sequence). The CDR3 has 15 residues. DNA for the CDR3: TGTGCCAGCAGTCCCTACGACAGGGCGGGCTATGGCTACACCTTC. Translation: CASSPYDRAGYGYTF.

V gene TRBV7-3 combines with J gene TRBJ2-7; 8 bases match TRBD1. The junction had 9 bases not matched to a gene; V was cut back by 2 bases and J by 6 bases. Germline V gives CDR1 SGHTA, CDR2 FQGTGA. The CDR3 runs 15 residues. The CDR3 loop is CASSLGVSGQGEQYF. The CDR3 bases are TGTGCCAGCAGCTTAGGAGTATCCGGACAGGGCGAGCAGTACTTC.

This clone was counted between two and nine times. The chain has TRBV28 and TRBJ2-7, with 8 bases fitting TRBD1. CDR3 length: 14 residues. J was trimmed by 0 bases and V by 6 bases; bases with no gene match: 4. Germline values: CDR1 MDHEN, CDR2 SYDVKM. This CDR3 is CASRVQGGSYEQYF. CDR3 nucleotide sequence: TGTGCCAGCAGGGTACAGGGGGGCTCCTACGAGCAGTACTTC.

The gene calls are TRBV7-9 and TRBJ1-2, with D uncertain. Deletions cut 3 bases from V and 6 bases from J, with 17 bases between. The germline CDR1 and CDR2 sequences are SEHNR and FQNEAQ (reference sequence). The CDR3 extends over 15 amino acids. The CDR3 is CASSFPSSGEDGYTF. CDR3 bases: TGTGCCAGCAGCTTTCCCTCGAGCGGGGAAGATGGCTACACCTTC.

The V gene is TRBV29-1, the J gene TRBJ1-1; 7 nucleotides agree with TRBD1. Unmatched junction bases numbered 6, after V lost 4 bases and J lost 1 base. Germline lookup yields CDR1 SQVTM and CDR2 ANQGSEA. This CDR3 comprises 14 residues. CDR3 sequence (DNA): TGCAGCGTTGGGGCCAGGGGGAAGAACACTGAAGCTTTCTTT. It is translated as CSVGARGKNTEAFF.

The chain recombines TRBV28 with TRBJ2-7; 8 bases line up with TRBD2. Trimming removed 6 bases from V and 4 bases from J; junction bases left unmatched: 11. The CDR3 covers 15 residues. CDR1 and CDR2 (germline): MDHEN, SYDVKM. DNA for the CDR3: TGTGCCAGCAGCACGATCGGACTAGCTCCTTACGAGCAGTACTTC. Its translation: CASSTIGLAPYEQYF.

This chain connects TRBV27 to TRBJ2-7, with TRBD2 matching 9 bases. Unmatched junction bases numbered 7, after V lost 5 bases and J lost 2 bases. Germline-derived CDR1 and CDR2 are MNHEY and SMNVEV (reference sequence). CDR3 length: 15 residues. CDR3 nucleotides: TGTGCCAGCAGTCTCAAGACTAGCGGCCCCTACGAGCAGTACTTC. This encodes CASSLKTSGPYEQYF.

J is TRBJ1-1 and V is TRBV27; D may be TRBD1 (6 bases). Trimming pared 8 bases from V and 5 bases from J, leaving 15 bases between. Germline V gives CDR1 MNHEY, CDR2 SMNVEV (reference sequence). The CDR3 runs 13 residues. CDR3 sequence: CASLLWGATEAFF. The CDR3 DNA reads as TGTGCCAGCCTCCTCTGGGGGGCTACTGAAGCTTTCTTT.